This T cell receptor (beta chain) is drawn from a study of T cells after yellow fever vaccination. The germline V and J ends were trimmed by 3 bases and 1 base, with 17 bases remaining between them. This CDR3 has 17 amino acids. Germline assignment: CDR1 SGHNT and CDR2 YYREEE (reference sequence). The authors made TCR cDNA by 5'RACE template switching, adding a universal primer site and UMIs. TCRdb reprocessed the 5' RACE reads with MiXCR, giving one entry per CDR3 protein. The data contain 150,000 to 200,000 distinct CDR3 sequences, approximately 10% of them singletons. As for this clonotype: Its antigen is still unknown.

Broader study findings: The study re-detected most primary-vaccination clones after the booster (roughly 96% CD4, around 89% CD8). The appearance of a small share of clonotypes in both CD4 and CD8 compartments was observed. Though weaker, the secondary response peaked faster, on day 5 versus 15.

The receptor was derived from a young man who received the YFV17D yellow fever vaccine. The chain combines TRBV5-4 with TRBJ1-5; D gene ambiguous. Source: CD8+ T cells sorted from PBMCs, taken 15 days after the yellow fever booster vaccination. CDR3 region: CASSSTGSLRSNQPQHF. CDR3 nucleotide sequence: TGTGCCAGCAGCTCCACCGGGAGTCTGAGGAGCAATCAGCCCCAGCATTTT.